This TCR beta chain is from a study of shared clonotypes between healthy human individuals. Study-wide background: The study drew on a couple of women and three men aged 18 to 49 as donors. Study observations and caveats: An expected dependence of interdonor clonotype sharing on sequencing depth was noted. Of the naive CD4 clonotypes, around 5.2% were shared across a few donors.

CDR3 length: 15 residues. Deletions cut 3 bases from V and 3 bases from J, with 14 bases between. Germline V gene sequence: CDR1 KGHSH, CDR2 LQKENI. This clone was counted once. Its antigen remains unidentified. Profiling relied on immunoSEQ multiplex PCR, and the TCRdb table lists in-frame clones only, not all of them. The sample has 2 million to 2.5 million clones; 80% to 95% are singletons. The chain has TRBV18 and TRBJ1-1; D remains unclear. The source of this sequence is a man younger than 30 in good health. Some clones in this sample may be carry-over from other donors' samples. Sample: naive CD4+ T cells from PBMCs. Subset specified: CD45RA+ positively selected. In DNA, the CDR3 is TGTGCCAGCTCACCGACACCGACATTGGACACTGAAGCTTTCTTT. Protein sequence: CASSPTPTLDTEAFF.